These 22 T cell receptor beta chains were all obtained from the same sample, sequenced in a study of T cell repertoires in ileal Crohn's disease. Produced via immunoSEQ multiplex PCR; TCRdb's table is partial and in-frame only. The sample holds some 12,000 clones; around 78% are singletons and the top ten take 4.5% to 5.5%. The sample was ileal tissue. Receptors were obtained from an adult with Crohn's disease.

The chain is built from TRBV7-9 and TRBJ1-1; 7 bases are a match to TRBD1. This CDR3 has 16 residues. The J segment lost 4 bases and the V segment lost 4 bases, leaving 12 bases of the junction unmatched. CDR1 is SEHNR, CDR2 FQNEAQ, per germline (reference sequence). The CDR3 region has the DNA TGTGCCAGCAGCTCATCCCCGACAGGGCGGACCACTGAAGCTTTCTTT. It translates to CASSSSPTGRTTEAFF.

This clone came up once. The V and J genes are TRBV19 and TRBJ2-7; D is perhaps TRBD2 (5 bases). Trimming took off 10 bases at V and 4 bases at J, with 11 bases between the two ends. The CDR3 covers 11 residues. CDR1 and CDR2 (germline): LNHDA, SQIVND (reference sequence). CDR3 in DNA: TGTGCCACCTCCCGGGAATACGAGCAGTACTTC. It yields the protein CATSREYEQYF.

J is TRBJ2-6 and V is TRBV5-1; D ambiguous. Germline CDR1 and CDR2: SGHRS and YFSETQ. This CDR3 comprises 13 residues. V lost 4 bases to trimming and J lost 11 bases, with 13 bases between them. CDR3 in amino acids: CASSPARLDVLTF. CDR3 DNA sequence: TGCGCCAGCAGCCCCGCCAGGCTCGACGTCCTGACTTTC.

This chain joins TRBV7-8 and TRBJ2-2; 8 nucleotides line up with TRBD1. CDR3 length: 15 residues. In germline, CDR1 is SGHVS, CDR2 FQNEAQ. Unmatched junction bases numbered 4, after V lost 2 bases and J lost 5 bases. CDR3 DNA: TGTGCCAGCAGCTTACAGGGGGCTGGGACCGGGGAGCTGTTTTTT. This translates into CASSLQGAGTGELFF.

The gene calls are TRBV18 and TRBJ2-7; TRBD1 matches at 8 bases. CDR1 and CDR2 (germline): KGHSH, LQKENI. V was pared by 3 bases and J by 2 bases, with 3 bases of the junction left unmatched. The CDR3 totals 14 residues. For the CDR3, the DNA is TGTGCCAGCTCACCGCGGACAGGGCCCTACGAGCAGTACTTC. This codes for CASSPRTGPYEQYF.

This chain joins TRBV5-1 and TRBJ2-7; 8 bases fit TRBD1. Germline V gene data show CDR1 as SGHRS and CDR2 as YFSETQ. The CDR3 is 15 residues long. V lost 4 bases and J lost 4; bases outside the gene matches: 10. The CDR3 spells CASSDGTGAAYEQYF. CDR3 coding DNA: TGCGCCAGCAGCGACGGGACAGGAGCCGCTTACGAGCAGTACTTC.

The J gene is TRBJ2-5, the V gene TRBV5-6, with D possibly matching TRBD2 (7 bases). V was clipped by 4 bases and J by 10 bases, with 23 bases between them. CDR1 and CDR2 (germline): SGHDT, YYEEEE. CDR3 length: 15 amino acids. The CDR3 DNA reads as TGTGCCAGCAGCGGACGAAGGGGGGGCCCCTCCGGCCAGTACTTC. It yields the protein CASSGRRGGPSGQYF.

The rearrangement joins TRBV5-4 to TRBJ1-1; maybe TRBD1 (5 bases). The CDR3 has 17 amino acids. Germline V gene data show CDR1 as SGHNT and CDR2 as YYREEE (reference sequence). V lost 1 base to trimming and J lost 6 bases, with 22 bases between them. The CDR3 sequence: CASSLSFSVSGGAEAFF. CDR3 DNA sequence: TGTGCCAGCAGCTTGTCTTTCTCTGTGTCTGGGGGGGCTGAAGCTTTCTTT. The full variable domain, completed using reference TRBV5-4 and TRBJ1-1, is ETGVTQSPTHLIKTRGQQVTLRCSSQSGHNTVSWYQQALGQGPQFIFQYYREEENGRGNFPPRFSGLQFPNYSSELNVNALELDDSALYLCASSLSFSVSGGAEAFFGQGTRLTVV.

The V gene is TRBV9, the J gene TRBJ1-1; D perhaps matches TRBD1 (6 bases). Germline CDR1 SGDLS, CDR2 YYNGEE. The V end was cut by 0 bases, the J end by 1 base, with 13 bases between. The CDR3 totals 16 residues. The CDR3 bases are TGTGCCAGCAGCGTAGGGTCCAGGACAGCGAACACTGAAGCTTTCTTT. Its translation: CASSVGSRTANTEAFF.

This chain uses TRBV25-1 with TRBJ1-4, with D unclear. Per germline, CDR1 MGHDK and CDR2 SYGVNS. This CDR3 is 16 amino acids long. V lost 2 bases to trimming and J lost 4 bases, with 14 bases between them. The DNA of the CDR3 is TGTGCCAGCAGTGAAAGGGCCCCGGAGGGTAATGAAAAACTGTTTTTT. Its protein is CASSERAPEGNEKLFF. Combining the CDR3 with reference TRBV25-1 and TRBJ1-4 gives the whole variable domain EADIYQTPRYLVIGTGKKITLECSQTMGHDKMYWYQQDPGMELHLIHYSYGVNSTEKGDLSSESTVSRIRTEHFPLTLESARPSHTSQYLCASSERAPEGNEKLFFGSGTQLSVL.

The CDR3 DNA sequence: TGCGCCAGCAGCCCAGACAGGTATGAGCAGTTCTTC. Translating gives CASSPDRYEQFF. The rearrangement joins TRBV5-1 to TRBJ2-1, with D tentatively TRBD1 (6 bases). CDR3 length: 12 residues. Trimming left V 4 bases short and J 8 bases short, with 10 bases between. Per the germline V gene, CDR1 is SGHRS and CDR2 is YFSETQ.

The chain recombines TRBV5-1 with TRBJ1-2, with 12 positions matching TRBD1. From germline, CDR1 is SGHRS and CDR2 YFSETQ. The CDR3 spans 15 residues. With 2 bases clipped from V and 7 bases from J, the junction kept 6 bases outside the gene matches. DNA for the CDR3: TGCGCCAGCAGCTTAGAAGGGACAGGGGGCATTGGCTACACCTTC. Translating gives CASSLEGTGGIGYTF. The full variable domain, with the rest looked up from reference TRBV5-1 and TRBJ1-2, is KAGVTQTPRYLIKTRGQQVTLSCSPISGHRSVSWYQQTPGQGLQFLFEYFSETQRNKGNFPGRFSGRQFSNSRSEMNVSTLELGDSALYLCASSLEGTGGIGYTFGSGTRLTVV.

V is TRBV6-1 and J is TRBJ1-2; TRBD1 aligns across 11 bases. Germline V gives CDR1 MNHNS, CDR2 SASEGT. The CDR3 contains 15 residues. V was pared by 6 bases and J by 5 bases, with 8 bases of the junction left unmatched. CDR3 DNA sequence: TGTGCCAGCAGAAACCGGGACAGGGGGGAGTATGGCTACACCTTC. It encodes CASRNRDRGEYGYTF.

About this clone: Additional DNA sequences in this sample encode the identical CDR3. V and J are TRBV19 and TRBJ1-5; 8 nucleotides align to TRBD1. The germline CDR1 and CDR2 sequences are LNHDA and SQIVND (reference sequence). The J segment lost 5 bases and the V segment lost 3 bases, leaving 3 bases of the junction unmatched. The CDR3 runs to 14 residues. The chain's CDR3 is CASSIGQGYQPQHF. DNA of the CDR3: TGTGCCAGTAGTATTGGACAGGGCTATCAGCCCCAGCATTTT.

In DNA form, the CDR3 reads TGTGCCAGCAGCTTAGTCCGTACTAGCACAGATACGCAGTATTTT. It specifies CASSLVRTSTDTQYF. This rearrangement joins TRBV11-3 to TRBJ2-3; no clear D gene. The CDR3 has 15 residues. CDR1 and CDR2 from the germline V gene are SGHNT and YENEEA. Between the trimmed V and J ends, which lost 1 base and 0 bases, there was a span of 8 bases.

The chain uses TRBV5-1 and TRBJ1-6; weak D call: TRBD1 (6 bases). CDR1 and CDR2 (germline): SGHRS, YFSETQ. This CDR3 is 15 amino acids long. Trimming pared 4 bases from V and 7 bases from J, leaving 15 bases between. This CDR3 reads CASSVQGDGNSPLHF. The CDR3 coding sequence is TGCGCCAGCAGCGTACAGGGAGACGGGAATTCACCCCTCCACTTT.

In this sample, this clone turned up a few times. The chain is built from TRBV7-2 and TRBJ1-5, with TRBD1 as a possible D gene (5 bases). V was shortened by 3 bases and J by 6 bases, with 12 bases between the two germline ends. CDR3 size: 14 residues. Germline V gene sequence: CDR1 SGHTA, CDR2 FQGNSA. This chain's CDR3 is CASSFMTVGQPQHF. The DNA for the CDR3 is TGTGCCAGCAGCTTCATGACAGTAGGTCAGCCCCAGCATTTT.

V is TRBV10-3 and J is TRBJ2-3; 8 positions match TRBD2. The CDR3 totals 15 residues. The germline gives CDR1 ENHRY, CDR2 SYGVKD. With 3 bases clipped from V and 3 bases from J, the junction kept 5 bases outside the gene matches. This CDR3 is CAISDREGRTDTQYF. For the CDR3, the DNA is TGTGCCATCAGTGACCGGGAGGGAAGGACAGATACGCAGTATTTT.

This rearrangement joins TRBV6-1 to TRBJ1-3, with 10 nucleotides matching TRBD1. V was pared by 7 bases and J by 6 bases, with 9 bases of the junction left unmatched. The CDR3 has 15 residues. CDR1 is MNHNS, CDR2 SASEGT, per germline. This CDR3 is CASTIRGTGENTIYF. As DNA, the CDR3 is TGTGCCAGCACCATTAGGGGGACAGGGGAAAACACCATATATTTT.

The J gene is TRBJ1-2, the V gene TRBV6-4; maybe TRBD1 (6 bases). Per the germline V gene, CDR1 is MRHNA and CDR2 is SNTAGT. This CDR3 is 13 amino acids long. The V gene lost 3 bases and the J gene lost 2 bases, with 7 bases spanning the gap. DNA for the CDR3: TGTGCCAGCAGTGAGGACAGAAACTATGGCTACACCTTC. This gives the protein CASSEDRNYGYTF.

V usage is TRBV6-5 and J usage is TRBJ1-5, with unresolved D. The length of the CDR3 is 13 residues. V lost 5 bases to trimming and J lost 7 bases, with 12 bases between them. Germline V gene data show CDR1 as MNHEY and CDR2 as SVGAGI. The CDR3 sequence is CASSASIGQPQHF. The CDR3 DNA reads TGTGCCAGCAGTGCATCTATCGGGCAGCCCCAGCATTTT.

The V gene is TRBV7-8, the J gene TRBJ1-5, with D possibly TRBD1 on 5 matching bases. V was shortened by 5 bases and J by 0 bases, with 11 bases between the two germline ends. CDR1 and CDR2 from the germline V gene are SGHVS and FQNEAQ. The length of the CDR3 is 15 residues. The CDR3 here is CASSRGLYSNQPQHF. The CDR3 DNA sequence: TGTGCCAGCAGCAGGGGACTTTATAGCAATCAGCCCCAGCATTTT.